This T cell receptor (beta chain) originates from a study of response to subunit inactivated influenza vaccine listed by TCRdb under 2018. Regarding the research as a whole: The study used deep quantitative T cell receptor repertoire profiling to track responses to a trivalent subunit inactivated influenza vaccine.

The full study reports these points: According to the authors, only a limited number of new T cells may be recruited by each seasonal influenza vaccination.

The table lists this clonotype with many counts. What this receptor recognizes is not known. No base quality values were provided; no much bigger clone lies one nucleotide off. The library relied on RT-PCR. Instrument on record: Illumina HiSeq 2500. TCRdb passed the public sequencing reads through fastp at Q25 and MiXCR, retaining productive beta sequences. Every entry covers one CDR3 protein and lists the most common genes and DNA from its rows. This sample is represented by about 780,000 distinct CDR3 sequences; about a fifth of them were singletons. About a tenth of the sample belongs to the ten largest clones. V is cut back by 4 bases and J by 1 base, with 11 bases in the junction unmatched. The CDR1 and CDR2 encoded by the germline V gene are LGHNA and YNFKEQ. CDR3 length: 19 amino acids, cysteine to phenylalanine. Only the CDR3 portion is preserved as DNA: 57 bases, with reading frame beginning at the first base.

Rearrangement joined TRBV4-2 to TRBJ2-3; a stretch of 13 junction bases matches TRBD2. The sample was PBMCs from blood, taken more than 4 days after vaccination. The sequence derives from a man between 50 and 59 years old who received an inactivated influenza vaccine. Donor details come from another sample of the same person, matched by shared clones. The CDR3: CASSPRTSGGLLGTDTQYF. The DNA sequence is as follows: TGTGCCAGCAGCCCAAGGACTAGCGGGGGCCTTCTCGGCACAGATACGCAGTATTTT.